What follows are 23 T cell receptor beta chains derived from one specimen sequenced in a study of blood T cell repertoires in COVID-19. Profiling relied on immunoSEQ multiplex PCR, and the TCRdb table lists in-frame clones only, not all of them. The repertoire holds 150,000 to 180,000 clones, with over 60% as singletons. The sequenced sample consisted of peripheral blood. These receptors all come from a man aged 80 or over with acute or convalescent COVID-19.

This rearrangement joins TRBV24-1 to TRBJ2-1; the D gene is possibly TRBD1 (6 bases). Looked up from germline, CDR1 is KGHDR and CDR2 is SFDVKD. V gave up 3 bases and J gave up 8 bases, with 16 bases separating them. This CDR3 is built from 15 residues. The CDR3 loop is CATSDPQGFGDEQFF. For the CDR3, the DNA is TGTGCCACCAGTGATCCACAGGGTTTCGGTGATGAGCAGTTCTTC.

The rearrangement joins TRBV7-2 to TRBJ2-2; D might be TRBD1 (6 bases). CDR1 is SGHTA and CDR2 is FQGNSA in the germline V gene. The CDR3 spans 14 residues. V was cut by 7 bases and J by 7 bases, with 16 bases left in between. The CDR3 DNA reads TGTGCCAGCAAACCAGGGGAAATGGGCGGGGAGCTGTTTTTT. As protein: CASKPGEMGGELFF.

The chain is built from TRBV2 and TRBJ1-6; D might be TRBD1 (5 bases). The ends were cut back, 4 bases at V and 6 bases at J, with 10 bases in the middle. The CDR3 consists of 14 residues. Germline-derived CDR1 and CDR2 are SNHLY and FYNNEI. CDR3 DNA sequence: TGTGCCAGCAGTGGGGGACTGTCTAATTCACCCCTCCACTTT. It specifies CASSGGLSNSPLHF.

Note on this clone: The sample contains more than one DNA sequence encoding this CDR3. This sequence joins TRBV5-1 and TRBJ1-2; 8 nucleotides line up with TRBD1. The germline V gene encodes CDR1 SGHRS and CDR2 YFSETQ. V shed 4 bases and J 6 bases; nucleotides not matched to a gene: 5. The CDR3 has 13 residues. The CDR3 DNA sequence: TGCGCCAGCAGCCCAGGACAGGGAGATGGCTACACCTTC. Its translation: CASSPGQGDGYTF.

V gene TRBV6-1 combines with J gene TRBJ1-5; a weak D match, TRBD1 (5 bases). This CDR3 has 14 residues. Germline assignment: CDR1 MNHNS and CDR2 SASEGT. Trimming left V 1 base short and J 5 bases short, with 9 bases between. This CDR3 reads CASSEGGGDQPQHF. DNA for the CDR3: TGTGCCAGCAGTGAAGGCGGGGGAGATCAGCCCCAGCATTTT.

This clone was detected only a few times. CDR3 sequence: CASSRLTGVGGYTF. The CDR3 DNA sequence: TGTGCCAGCAGCCGCCTGACAGGGGTCGGCGGCTACACCTTC. The V and J genes are TRBV7-3 and TRBJ1-2; 8 bases match TRBD1. V shed 5 bases and J 8 bases; nucleotides not matched to a gene: 10. The germline V gene encodes CDR1 SGHTA and CDR2 FQGTGA. The CDR3 length is 14 residues.

This chain joins TRBV4-2 and TRBJ2-2, with 9 bases identical to TRBD1. Per the germline V gene, CDR1 is LGHNA and CDR2 is YNFKEQ. This CDR3 is 17 amino acids long. J lost 9 bases, V lost 4 bases, and 15 bases had no gene match. Written as DNA, the CDR3 is TGTGCCAGCAGCCCTATAGGGGGACAGGGTTATAACAGGGAGCTGTTTTTT. This encodes CASSPIGGQGYNRELFF.

The chain uses TRBV10-1 and TRBJ2-3; 8 bases are shared with TRBD2. The length of the CDR3 is 15 residues. V trimming: 5 bases; J trimming: 4 bases; junction bases outside the gene matches: 8. Germline values: CDR1 WNHNN, CDR2 SYGVQD (reference sequence). CDR3 in DNA: TGCGCCAGCAGTCCCGGACTAGCCGCGGCAGATACGCAGTATTTT. Translating it yields CASSPGLAAADTQYF.

The chain couples TRBV7-2 to TRBJ1-2; D is unclear. Germline V gene lookup returns CDR1 SGHTA and CDR2 FQGNSA. V lost 2 bases, J lost 2 bases, and 12 bases lay in between. The CDR3 has 15 residues. The CDR3 DNA reads as TGTGCCAGCAGCTTAACCGGAGGACCGAACTATGGCTACACCTTC. Translation gives CASSLTGGPNYGYTF.

This clone appeared a single time. The chain uses TRBV10-3 and TRBJ2-7; TRBD1 matches at 8 bases. The CDR3 spans 14 residues. Germline CDR1 is ENHRY and CDR2 is SYGVKD. Losses at the gene ends were 2 bases for V and 5 bases for J; bases not matched to a gene: 5. The CDR3 region is CAISEGQGGHEQYF. CDR3 nucleotides: TGTGCCATCAGTGAGGGACAGGGAGGCCACGAGCAGTACTTC.

This sequence joins TRBV7-8 and TRBJ1-3, with 10 bases matching TRBD1. The CDR3 totals 15 residues. Germline lookup yields CDR1 SGHVS and CDR2 FQNEAQ. V lost 7 bases to trimming and J lost 14 bases; unmatched junction nucleotides: 17. Here the CDR3 DNA reads TGTGCCAGCATTAGGGGACAGGGGCCTATTACCAGCCTATATTTT. Amino acids: CASIRGQGPITSLYF.

V and J are TRBV7-3 and TRBJ2-7, with 14 bases matching TRBD2. This CDR3 has 14 residues. The trim removed 5 bases at V and 9 bases at J, leaving 6 bases unmatched. The germline CDR1 and CDR2 sequences are SGHTA and FQGTGA. The CDR3 loop is CASSPGTSGGSQYF. CDR3 in DNA: TGTGCCAGCAGCCCCGGGACTAGCGGGGGCTCGCAGTACTTC.

This clone occurred once. V and J are TRBV11-2 and TRBJ2-3; the match to TRBD2 covers 8 bases. The CDR3 has 17 residues. The germline CDR1 and CDR2 sequences are SGHAT and FQNNGV. The J segment lost 1 base and the V segment lost 2 bases, leaving 8 bases of the junction unmatched. The CDR3 sequence is CASSLNPAAGGTDTQYF. The CDR3, as DNA: TGTGCCAGCAGCTTAAATCCAGCAGCGGGGGGCACAGATACGCAGTATTTT.

This chain uses TRBV6-2 or TRBV6-3 with TRBJ1-2; D gene uncertain. With 4 bases removed from V and 5 bases from J, the gap between germline ends came to 11 bases. Germline-derived CDR1 and CDR2 are MNHEY and SVGEGT. The CDR3 is 13 residues long. The CDR3 region has the DNA TGTGCCAGCAGTTTGACAAAGTTGTATGGCTACACCTTC. Protein sequence: CASSLTKLYGYTF.

The rearrangement joins TRBV28 to TRBJ1-2; D is possibly TRBD1 (5 bases). Trimming removed 6 bases at V and 6 bases at J, with 14 bases between. The length of the CDR3 is 13 residues. Germline CDR1 and CDR2: MDHEN and SYDVKM. CDR3 in DNA: TGTGCCAGCAGGGGGGGGGTGCCGAATGGCTACACCTTC. This encodes CASRGGVPNGYTF.

The V gene is TRBV5-4, the J gene TRBJ2-2, with TRBD2 matching over 10 bases. CDR1 and CDR2 from the germline V gene are SGHNT and YYREEE (reference sequence). V lost 6 bases and J lost 2; bases outside the gene matches: 10. This CDR3 spans 17 amino acids. CDR3 sequence (DNA): TGTGCCAGCACGGCTCGTCTAGCGGGGGACAACACCGGGGAGCTGTTTTTT. Its translation: CASTARLAGDNTGELFF.

For this clone: An end of the junction differs from the germline gene, which may be a read error. The chain employs TRBV6-1 and TRBJ1-2; weak D call: TRBD1 (5 bases). CDR1 is MNHNS, CDR2 SASEGT, per germline. This CDR3 region has 14 residues. CDR3 protein: CASREGALNYGYTF. The CDR3 nucleotides are TGTGCCAGCAGGGAAGGGGCCCTAAACTATGGCTACACCTTC.

V and J are TRBV6-6 and TRBJ2-1; TRBD2 might be the D (6 bases). The V and J ends lost 7 bases and 6 bases respectively, with 19 bases between them. This CDR3 is built from 15 residues. Germline V gives CDR1 MNHNY, CDR2 SVGAGI (reference sequence). In nucleotides, the CDR3 is TGTGCCAGCAAAGGCCCGGGACGGGAGAGCAATGAGCAGTTCTTC. Amino acids: CASKGPGRESNEQFF.

This clone was counted a few times. The rearrangement joins TRBV23-1 to TRBJ2-7; D gene unclear. TRBV23-1 is recorded as an ORF, its role being uncertain. V was trimmed by 4 bases and J by 0 bases, leaving 13 bases between them. The CDR3 is made up of 15 amino acids. The CDR3 sequence is CASSRARVDSYEQYF. The CDR3 nucleotides are TGCGCCAGCAGTCGGGCACGAGTGGACTCCTACGAGCAGTACTTC.

This chain connects TRBV11-2 to TRBJ2-7; D is possibly TRBD1 (6 bases). V lost 5 bases, J lost 3 bases, and 8 bases lay in between. This CDR3 contains 12 residues. The germline V gene has CDR1 SGHAT and CDR2 FQNNGV. This chain's CDR3 is CASSRDIYEQYV. The CDR3 nucleotides read TGTGCCAGCAGCCGGGACATCTACGAGCAGTACGTC.

This chain links TRBV5-8 with TRBJ2-5, with 10 bases aligning to TRBD1. This CDR3 is 15 amino acids long. V shed 3 bases, J shed 6 bases, and the junction held 8 bases outside the gene matches. CDR1 SGHTS and CDR2 YDEGEE come from the germline V gene. The CDR3 region is CASSSGTGVGKTQYF. As DNA, the CDR3 is TGTGCCAGCAGCTCCGGGACAGGGGTTGGAAAGACCCAGTACTTC.

J is TRBJ1-2 and V is TRBV11-1; no clear D. CDR1 SGHAT and CDR2 FQDESV come from the germline V gene (reference sequence). With 6 bases removed from V and 8 bases from J, the gap between germline ends came to 16 bases. The CDR3 spans 13 residues. CDR3 residues: CASSSERVGGYTF. Written as DNA, the CDR3 is TGTGCCAGCAGTTCCGAGAGGGTTGGCGGCTACACCTTC.

The chain has TRBV10-3 and TRBJ2-7, with 7 bases lining up with TRBD2. Germline assignment: CDR1 ENHRY and CDR2 SYGVKD. J gave up 7 bases and V 3 bases, and 3 bases lay outside the gene matches. This CDR3 is built from 12 residues. Here the CDR3 reads CAISEMGGEQYV. DNA of the CDR3: TGTGCCATCAGTGAAATGGGGGGGGAGCAGTACGTC.